The 14 T cell receptor beta chains given below trace back to one sample, sequenced in a study of blood T cell repertoires in COVID-19. TCRdb's table, derived via immunoSEQ multiplex PCR, lists solely in-frame clones and lacks some. The repertoire has roughly 140,000 clones, about 88% of them found once; the top ten carry around 2.5%. The sequencing input was peripheral blood. These receptors originate from a woman between 70 and 85 years old with acute or convalescent COVID-19.

The chain is built from TRBV6-2 or TRBV6-3 and TRBJ1-1; D gene unclear. CDR3 length: 15 residues. Trimming took off 0 bases at V and 1 base at J, with 9 bases between the two ends. Looked up from germline, CDR1 is MNHEY and CDR2 is SVGEGT. The CDR3 sequence is CASSYSLTGNTEAFF. Here the CDR3 DNA reads TGTGCCAGCAGTTACTCTTTGACGGGGAACACTGAAGCTTTCTTT.

This sequence joins TRBV14 and TRBJ2-3; the match to TRBD1 covers 7 bases. The V gene's germline CDR1 is SGHDN and CDR2 FVKESK. J was trimmed by 6 bases and V by 5 bases; bases with no gene match: 14. The CDR3 contains 16 residues. The CDR3 region has the DNA TGTGCCAGCAGCACCCGGGACAGAGCCTTGATCGATACGCAGTATTTT. Its translation: CASSTRDRALIDTQYF.

This clone was counted a few times. The CDR3 nucleotides are TGTGCCAGCAGTTCCCGTCAGGGAACTTTCTTT. Amino acid sequence: CASSSRQGTFF. The chain uses TRBV28 and TRBJ1-1; perhaps TRBD1 as D (5 bases). The V and J ends lost 4 bases and 12 bases respectively, with 12 bases between them. The CDR3 extends over 11 amino acids. Germline CDR1 MDHEN, CDR2 SYDVKM.

This chain links TRBV7-9 with TRBJ1-2; TRBD1 is a possible D gene (6 bases). Germline CDR1 reads SEHNR; CDR2 reads FQNEAQ (reference sequence). This CDR3 contains 17 residues. With 1 base removed from V and 4 bases from J, the gap between germline ends came to 19 bases. The DNA for the CDR3 is TGTGCCAGCAGCTTAGGAAACAGGGATTGGACGTCCTATGGCTACACCTTC. This gives the protein CASSLGNRDWTSYGYTF.

The chain joins TRBV7-3 to TRBJ2-7; 10 nucleotides match TRBD2. The germline CDR1 and CDR2 sequences are SGHTA and FQGTGA. The CDR3 contains 17 residues. V gave up 1 base and J gave up 4 bases; unmatched junction bases: 10. CDR3 sequence: CASSLMRLAGAPYEQYF. In nucleotides, the CDR3 is TGTGCCAGCAGCTTAATGCGCCTAGCGGGGGCTCCATACGAGCAGTACTTC. Looking up the rest from reference TRBV7-3 and TRBJ2-7 gives the full variable domain: GAGVSQTPSNKVTEKGKYVELRCDPISGHTALYWYRQSLGQGPEFLIYFQGTGAADDSGLPNDRFFAVRPEGSVSTLKIQRTERGDSAVYLCASSLMRLAGAPYEQYFGPGTRLTVT.

J is TRBJ1-3 and V is TRBV7-2; D remains unclear. CDR1 is SGHTA and CDR2 is FQGNSA in the germline V gene. The CDR3 extends over 16 amino acids. Trimming pared 1 base from V and 1 base from J, leaving 11 bases between. This CDR3 reads CASSLGAPKSGNTIYF. CDR3 bases: TGTGCCAGCAGCTTAGGGGCCCCAAAATCTGGAAACACCATATATTTT.

The chain combines TRBV4-2 with TRBJ2-2; 14 nucleotides agree with TRBD2. V shed 4 bases, J shed 2 bases, and the junction held 3 bases outside the gene matches. CDR3 length equals 17 residues. CDR1 and CDR2 (germline): LGHNA, YNFKEQ. As DNA, the CDR3 is TGTGCCAGCAGCCCCGGACTAGCGGGGGGTAACACCGGGGAGCTGTTTTTT. Its protein is CASSPGLAGGNTGELFF.

The chain uses TRBV7-9 and TRBJ2-7; D perhaps matches TRBD1 (5 bases). V was shortened by 4 bases and J by 0 bases, with 7 bases between the two germline ends. CDR1 SEHNR and CDR2 FQNEAQ come from the germline V gene (reference sequence). The CDR3 extends over 13 amino acids. The CDR3 DNA sequence: TGTGCCAGCAGCTCGACAGACTCCTACGAGCAGTACGTC. Encoded protein: CASSSTDSYEQYV.

Concerning this clone: Mismatch with germline at one junction end may stem from a read error. Other DNA sequences from this sample encode an identical CDR3 as well. This chain connects TRBV7-7 to TRBJ1-1; D unclear. Germline V CDR1 and CDR2: SSHAT, FNYEAQ (reference sequence). The CDR3 has 13 residues. CDR3 sequence (DNA): TGTGCTAGCAGCTTAGCGAGGAACACTGAAGCTTTCTTT. It is translated as CASSLARNTEAFF.

CDR3 sequence reads: CASSAQHHYGYTF. Here the CDR3 DNA reads TGTGCCAGCAGTGCTCAACACCACTATGGCTACACCTTC. V and J are TRBV12-3 or TRBV12-4 and TRBJ1-2; D gene unclear. Trimming stripped 5 bases from V and 3 bases from J, with 10 bases between. The CDR3 is 13 residues long.

The chain uses TRBV27 and TRBJ1-3; D perhaps matches TRBD1 (5 bases). This CDR3 is built from 16 residues. V shed 0 bases and J shed 4 bases, with 13 bases lying between them. Germline V gene lookup returns CDR1 MNHEY and CDR2 SMNVEV (reference sequence). The CDR3 sequence: CASSLSNPGKGNTIYF. In DNA, the CDR3 is TGTGCCAGCAGTTTATCGAATCCAGGGAAAGGAAACACCATATATTTT.

The chain carries TRBV5-5 and TRBJ1-1, with 9 nucleotides matching TRBD1. CDR3 size: 16 residues. The trim removed 2 bases at V and 1 base at J, leaving 6 bases unmatched. From germline, CDR1 is SGHKS and CDR2 YYEKEE (reference sequence). As DNA, the CDR3 is TGTGCCAGCAGCTTCAACAGGGGGCACGCGAACACTGAAGCTTTCTTT. Its protein is CASSFNRGHANTEAFF.

The chain couples TRBV2 to TRBJ1-2; 8 positions match TRBD1. The trim removed 3 bases at V and 2 bases at J, leaving 5 bases unmatched. From germline, CDR1 is SNHLY and CDR2 FYNNEI. The CDR3 loop spans 15 amino acids. The CDR3 reads CASSDRGLHNYGYTF. In nucleotides, the CDR3 is TGTGCCAGCAGTGACAGGGGGCTACACAACTATGGCTACACCTTC. Full variable domain (remainder filled in from reference TRBV2 and TRBJ1-2): EPEVTQTPSHQVTQMGQEVILRCVPISNHLYFYWYRQILGQKVEFLVSFYNNEISEKSEIFDDQFSVERPDGSNFTLKIRSTKLEDSAMYFCASSDRGLHNYGYTFGSGTRLTVV.

V usage is TRBV10-3 and J usage is TRBJ1-2; tentatively, D is TRBD1 (6 bases). Germline V gene data show CDR1 as ENHRY and CDR2 as SYGVKD. V shed 0 bases and J shed 8 bases, with 16 bases lying between them. The CDR3 is made up of 15 amino acids. CDR3 loop: CAISESEGGQKGYTF. DNA for the CDR3: TGTGCCATCAGTGAGTCGGAGGGGGGGCAGAAAGGCTACACCTTC.